Presented here are 30 T cell receptor beta chains from one specimen sequenced in a study of control samples from healthy donors and cancer patients. Sequenced by immunoSEQ multiplex PCR; TCRdb stores in-frame clones only, minus some. In the table there are about 120,000 clones, about 93% of which are singletons. Sequenced: blood. The receptor set was obtained from a man younger than 40 in good health.

The chain carries TRBV28 and TRBJ1-2, with D unclear. The CDR3 length is 13 residues. Trimming took 9 bases from V and 4 from J, leaving 15 bases between them. Germline V lookup: CDR1 MDHEN, CDR2 SYDVKM. CDR3 sequence: CASTETYGYGYTF. The CDR3 DNA is TGTGCCAGTACAGAAACTTATGGCTATGGCTACACCTTC.

This chain uses TRBV5-4 with TRBJ1-4; TRBD1 is a possible D gene (6 bases). The V and J ends lost 3 bases and 0 bases respectively, with 12 bases between them. The CDR3 contains 16 residues. Germline CDR1 SGHNT, CDR2 YYREEE (reference sequence). The CDR3 DNA follows: TGTGCCAGCAGCTCGGAGGGGGGGGCAACTAATGAAAAACTGTTTTTT. It specifies CASSSEGGATNEKLFF.

This rearrangement joins TRBV15 to TRBJ2-7; tentative D call: TRBD2 (6 bases). The CDR3 extends over 17 amino acids. V was clipped by 0 bases and J by 5 bases, with 20 bases between them. Germline V CDR1 and CDR2: LNHNV, YYDKDF (reference sequence). The CDR3: CATSRDRSYGGIDEQYF. In DNA, the CDR3 is TGTGCCACCAGCAGAGATAGGTCGTATGGGGGGATAGACGAGCAGTACTTC.

The chain carries TRBV2 and TRBJ2-1, with 7 bases fitting TRBD2. Trimming took 1 base from V and 9 from J; bases not matched to a gene: 15. CDR1 SNHLY and CDR2 FYNNEI come from the germline V gene. The CDR3 is 17 amino acids. Written as DNA, the CDR3 is TGTGCCAGCAGTGAAGTGGGCCGCGGGCCAAGCGGGACTGAGCAGTTCTTC. This sequence encodes CASSEVGRGPSGTEQFF.

V usage is TRBV7-2 and J usage is TRBJ1-5, with TRBD1 as a possible D gene (6 bases). The V end was cut by 3 bases, the J end by 1 base, with 10 bases between. The CDR3 is 15 residues long. Germline CDR1 SGHTA, CDR2 FQGNSA. CDR3 coding DNA: TGTGCCAGCAGCTTGGGGGACACCAGCAATCAGCCCCAGCATTTT. It is translated as CASSLGDTSNQPQHF.

CDR3 sequence: CASSVGLVVPDTQYF. For the CDR3, the DNA is TGTGCCAGCAGCGTAGGACTAGTAGTCCCAGATACGCAGTATTTT. This rearrangement joins TRBV9 to TRBJ2-3; D perhaps matches TRBD2 (6 bases). The CDR3 runs 15 residues. The germline V gene has CDR1 SGDLS and CDR2 YYNGEE. Trimming removed 0 bases at V and 4 bases at J, with 12 bases between.

The chain recombines TRBV27 with TRBJ1-1, with D possibly being TRBD1 (5 bases). The CDR3 totals 15 residues. Trimming removed 0 bases from V and 4 bases from J, with 12 bases in between. Germline V gene data show CDR1 as MNHEY and CDR2 as SMNVEV (reference sequence). Here the CDR3 reads CASSLSWGVPTEAFF. CDR3 sequence (DNA): TGTGCCAGCAGTTTATCTTGGGGGGTACCCACTGAAGCTTTCTTT.

For the CDR3, the DNA is TGTGCCAGCAGTAGGGGTGGACAGGTGAACACTGAAGCTTTCTTT. Its protein is CASSRGGQVNTEAFF. The rearrangement uses TRBV2 and TRBJ1-1; 7 bases line up with TRBD1. This CDR3 region has 15 residues. Looked up from germline, CDR1 is SNHLY and CDR2 is FYNNEI. With 5 bases clipped from V and 0 bases from J, the junction kept 6 bases outside the gene matches.

V and J are TRBV5-5 and TRBJ1-1; TRBD1 matches 9 bases. CDR3 size: 15 residues. The V gene's germline CDR1 is SGHKS and CDR2 YYEKEE (reference sequence). The J segment lost 0 bases and the V segment lost 5 bases, leaving 5 bases of the junction unmatched. DNA of the CDR3: TGTGCCAGCAGTTACGGGACAGGGATGAACACTGAAGCTTTCTTT. Protein: CASSYGTGMNTEAFF.

The chain couples TRBV5-1 to TRBJ1-1; 7 bases line up with TRBD1. The CDR3 runs 16 residues. Trimming removed 1 base from V and 1 base from J; junction bases left unmatched: 7. Germline V CDR1 and CDR2: SGHRS, YFSETQ. CDR3 in DNA: TGCGCCAGCAGCTTGCTTAGAGGGACAGCGAACACTGAAGCTTTCTTT. Protein sequence: CASSLLRGTANTEAFF.

J is TRBJ1-1 and V is TRBV6-2 or TRBV6-3; D uncertain. This CDR3 is built from 16 residues. The V gene's germline CDR1 is MNHEY and CDR2 SVGEGT. Trimming stripped 2 bases from V and 4 bases from J, with 17 bases between. CDR3 coding DNA: TGTGCCAGCAGTTACAACTCCGGGAGGCCGCGCACTGAAGCTTTCTTT. Amino acids: CASSYNSGRPRTEAFF.

The J gene is TRBJ1-6, the V gene TRBV7-3, with D possibly matching TRBD1 (5 bases). Germline loops: CDR1 SGHTA, CDR2 FQGTGA. The CDR3 runs 14 residues. V was trimmed by 4 bases and J by 7 bases, leaving 11 bases between them. The CDR3 DNA is TGTGCCAGCAGCTACCAGGGATGGAATTCACCCCTCCACTTT. This sequence encodes CASSYQGWNSPLHF.

The chain combines TRBV5-6 with TRBJ1-1, with TRBD1 as a possible D gene (5 bases). V was trimmed by 0 bases and J by 1 base, leaving 10 bases between them. CDR3 size: 15 residues. Germline CDR1 is SGHDT and CDR2 is YYEEEE. In DNA, the CDR3 is TGTGCCAGCAGCTTGGATAAGGGGAAGAACACTGAAGCTTTCTTT. It specifies CASSLDKGKNTEAFF.

This chain's CDR3 is CATSDPGQNTEAFF. As DNA, the CDR3 is TGTGCCACCAGTGACCCCGGACAGAACACTGAAGCTTTCTTT. J is TRBJ1-1 and V is TRBV24-1; a weak D match, TRBD1 (5 bases). Trimming took off 4 bases at V and 1 base at J, with 9 bases between the two ends. The CDR3 is made up of 14 amino acids. Germline-derived CDR1 and CDR2 are KGHDR and SFDVKD.

J is TRBJ2-7 and V is TRBV14; D gene unclear. V lost 1 base and J 0 bases, leaving 13 bases between the germline ends. The CDR3 totals 16 residues. The germline V gene has CDR1 SGHDN and CDR2 FVKESK. The CDR3: CASSQVATLSSYEQYF. The CDR3 DNA follows: TGTGCCAGCAGCCAAGTTGCGACCTTAAGCTCCTACGAGCAGTACTTC. Using reference TRBV14 and TRBJ2-7 for the parts outside the CDR3, the full variable domain is EAGVTQFPSHSVIEKGQTVTLRCDPISGHDNLYWYRRVMGKEIKFLLHFVKESKQDESGMPNNRFLAERTGGTYSTLKVQPAELEDSGVYFCASSQVATLSSYEQYFGPGTRLTVT.

V and J are TRBV10-1 and TRBJ2-1; 10 positions agree with TRBD2. The trim removed 6 bases at V and 10 bases at J, leaving 12 bases unmatched. Germline assignment: CDR1 WNHNN and CDR2 SYGVQD (reference sequence). CDR3 length: 15 amino acids. The CDR3 DNA reads TGCGCCAGCAGCCCCCCGGGACTAGCGCCTGGGGAGCAGTTCTTC. This codes for CASSPPGLAPGEQFF.

With respect to this clone: This sample includes further DNA sequences coding for the same CDR3. The chain couples TRBV14 to TRBJ2-7, with no clear D. With 3 bases removed from V and 2 bases from J, the gap between germline ends came to 5 bases. Per germline, CDR1 SGHDN and CDR2 FVKESK. The CDR3 runs to 12 residues. The CDR3 nucleotides read TGTGCCAGCAGCCAGGGGACCTACGAGCAGTACTTC. Residues: CASSQGTYEQYF.

The rearrangement links TRBV6-1 to TRBJ2-7; D may be TRBD2 (5 bases). This CDR3 spans 16 amino acids. V was cut by 2 bases and J by 3 bases, with 17 bases left in between. The germline gives CDR1 MNHNS, CDR2 SASEGT. CDR3 nucleotide sequence: TGTGCCAGCAGTGAAACCCTACTAGTGCAGATCTACGAGCAGTACTTC. The encoded protein is CASSETLLVQIYEQYF.

The rearrangement links TRBV5-6 to TRBJ2-2, with 7 bases that match TRBD1. V was clipped by 5 bases and J by 5 bases; unmatched bases: 9. CDR1 is SGHDT and CDR2 is YYEEEE in the germline V gene. The CDR3 runs 15 residues. CDR3 DNA sequence: TGTGCCAGCAGGCTGACAGGGTTTGGGACCGGGGAGCTGTTTTTT. Translated: CASRLTGFGTGELFF.

This chain uses TRBV5-1 with TRBJ1-1, with D possibly being TRBD1 (5 bases). The germline CDR1 and CDR2 sequences are SGHRS and YFSETQ. Trimming cost V 0 bases and J 4 bases, with 7 bases left between them. The CDR3 runs to 13 residues. The CDR3 spells CASSLEGLTEAFF. The CDR3, as DNA: TGCGCCAGCAGCTTGGAGGGACTCACTGAAGCTTTCTTT.

V usage is TRBV19 and J usage is TRBJ1-2, with unresolved D. Germline CDR1 LNHDA, CDR2 SQIVND (reference sequence). Trimming stripped 11 bases from V and 8 bases from J, with 21 bases between. The CDR3 contains 13 residues. This CDR3 reads CAVRREVAGGYTF. Written as DNA, the CDR3 is TGTGCCGTCCGCCGGGAGGTTGCCGGGGGCTACACCTTC.

This clone was recorded at least ten times. The chain has TRBV19 and TRBJ2-6; 7 bases are shared with TRBD1. The CDR3 has 16 residues. Germline lookup yields CDR1 LNHDA and CDR2 SQIVND (reference sequence). The V and J ends lost 5 bases and 4 bases, in that order; junction bases with no gene match: 8. CDR3 residues: CASSAETGTGANVLTF. CDR3 coding DNA: TGTGCCAGTAGTGCCGAGACAGGGACAGGGGCCAACGTCCTGACTTTC.

This clone was counted once. The gene calls are TRBV28 and TRBJ2-7, with a weak D call TRBD2 (6 bases). The germline V gene has CDR1 MDHEN and CDR2 SYDVKM. V was clipped by 6 bases and J by 8 bases, with 17 bases between them. This CDR3 has 13 residues. The CDR3 spells CASSPPGLIQQYF. The CDR3 DNA sequence: TGTGCCAGCAGCCCACCGGGACTCATTCAGCAGTACTTC.

The rearrangement joins TRBV6-7 to TRBJ2-7, with 9 bases that match TRBD1. TRBV6-7 is assigned to the ORF class and has an uncertain function. Trimming at V came to 7 bases and at J to 2 bases, leaving 15 bases not matched to a gene. The CDR3 extends over 17 amino acids. The CDR3 DNA is TGTGCCAGCACCCTAAGTTTGGCGGGACAGGGACCCTACGAGCAGTACGTC. Encoded protein: CASTLSLAGQGPYEQYV.

The V gene is TRBV10-1, the J gene TRBJ1-1; D gene uncertain. The CDR3 has 14 residues. Germline values: CDR1 WNHNN, CDR2 SYGVQD (reference sequence). The germline V and J ends were trimmed by 2 bases and 8 bases, with 15 bases remaining between them. The DNA of the CDR3 is TGCGCCAGCAGTGAGGGAGGCGGCAGGACCGAAGCTTTCTTT. It translates to CASSEGGGRTEAFF.

This clone has only one observation. The genes are TRBV27 and TRBJ2-7; TRBD2 might be the D (5 bases). CDR1 is MNHEY, CDR2 SMNVEV, per germline (reference sequence). Trimming left V 4 bases short and J 6 bases short, with 19 bases between. The CDR3 has 15 residues. In nucleotides, the CDR3 is TGTGCCAGCAGTTCCCCCCCCCGGAGGCTGCGCGAGCAGTACTTC. The encoded protein is CASSSPPRRLREQYF.

Comment on this clone: The sample carries other DNA sequences with the same CDR3. The chain joins TRBV5-1 to TRBJ2-7; perhaps D is TRBD1 or TRBD2 (5 bases each). The CDR3 has 15 residues. V lost 3 bases, J lost 0 bases, and 13 bases lay in between. Per the germline V gene, CDR1 is SGHRS and CDR2 is YFSETQ. The CDR3 DNA reads as TGCGCCAGCAGCTCGCGTGGGGGTAGCTCCTACGAGCAGTACTTC. Translated: CASSSRGGSSYEQYF.

The chain is built from TRBV7-2 and TRBJ2-1; D not resolved. From germline, CDR1 is SGHTA and CDR2 FQGNSA. The V gene lost 1 base and the J gene lost 7 bases, with 5 bases spanning the gap. The CDR3 is made up of 12 amino acids. DNA for the CDR3: TGTGCCAGCAGCTTAGGATGGAATGAGCAGTTCTTC. It codes for CASSLGWNEQFF.

Comment on this clone: Different DNA sequences within this sample yield the same CDR3. This chain joins TRBV4-1 and TRBJ1-1; tentative D call: TRBD1 (5 bases). Trimming took off 1 base at V and 5 bases at J, with 11 bases between the two ends. CDR1 is MGHRA and CDR2 is YSYEKL in the germline V gene. The CDR3 totals 14 residues. The CDR3 DNA is TGCGCCAGCAGCCAAGGAGGAGGGGTAACTGAAGCTTTCTTT. It specifies CASSQGGGVTEAFF.

This clone came up once. The V gene is TRBV21-1, the J gene TRBJ2-5; TRBD2, the table's D call, was not compared with the DNA. TRBV21-1 is a documented pseudogene. The CDR3 length is 19 residues. This CDR3 is CASSIPGTSGGAYQETQYF. CDR3 DNA: TGTGCCAGCAGCATACCCGGGACTAGCGGGGGGGCCTACCAAGAGACCCAGTACTTC.